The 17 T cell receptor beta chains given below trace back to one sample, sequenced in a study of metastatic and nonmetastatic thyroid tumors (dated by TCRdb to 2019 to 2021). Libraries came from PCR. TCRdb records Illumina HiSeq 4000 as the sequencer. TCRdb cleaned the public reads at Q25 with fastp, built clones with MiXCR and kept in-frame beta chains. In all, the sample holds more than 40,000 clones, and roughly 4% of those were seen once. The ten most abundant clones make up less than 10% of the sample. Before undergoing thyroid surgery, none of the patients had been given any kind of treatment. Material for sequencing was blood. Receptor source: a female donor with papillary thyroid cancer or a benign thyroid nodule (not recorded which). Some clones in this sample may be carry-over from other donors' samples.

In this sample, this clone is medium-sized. CDR3 sequence (DNA): TGTGCCAGCAGTGAACTGACCGCCACCTACGAGCAGTACTTC. Translating it yields CASSELTATYEQYF. V and J are TRBV6-1 and TRBJ2-7; D unclear. Trimming shortened V by 2 bases and J by 2 bases, and 10 bases separated the two germline ends. The CDR3 runs to 14 residues. Germline CDR1 is MNHNS and CDR2 is SASEGT.

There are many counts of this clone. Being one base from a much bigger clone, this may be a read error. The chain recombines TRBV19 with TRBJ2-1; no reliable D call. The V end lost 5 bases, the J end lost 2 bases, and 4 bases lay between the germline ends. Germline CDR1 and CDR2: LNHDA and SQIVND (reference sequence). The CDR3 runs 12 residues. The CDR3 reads CASSGPYNEQFF. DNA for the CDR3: TGTGCCAGTAGTGGACCCTACAATGAGCAGTTCTTC. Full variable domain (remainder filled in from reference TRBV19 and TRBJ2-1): DGGITQSPKYLFRKEGQNVTLSCEQNLNHDAMYWYRQDPGQGLRLIYYSQIVNDFQKGDIAEGYSVSREKKESFPLTVTSAQKNPTAFYLCASSGPYNEQFFGPGTRLTVL.

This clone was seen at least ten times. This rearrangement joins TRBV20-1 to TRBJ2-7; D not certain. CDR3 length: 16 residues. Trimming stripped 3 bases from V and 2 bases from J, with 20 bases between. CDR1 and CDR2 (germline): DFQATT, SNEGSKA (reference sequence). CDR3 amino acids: CSASPHFRYGPYEQYF. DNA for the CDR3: TGCAGTGCTAGCCCCCACTTTAGATATGGCCCCTACGAGCAGTACTTC.

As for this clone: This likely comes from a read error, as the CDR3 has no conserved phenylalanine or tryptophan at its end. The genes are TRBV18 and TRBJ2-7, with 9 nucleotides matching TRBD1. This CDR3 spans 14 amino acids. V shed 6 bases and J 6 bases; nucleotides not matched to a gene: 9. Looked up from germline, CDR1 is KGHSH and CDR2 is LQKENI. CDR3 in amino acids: CASSAGTGFSEQYL. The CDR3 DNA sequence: TGTGCCAGCTCGGCCGGGACAGGGTTCTCCGAGCAGTACCTC.

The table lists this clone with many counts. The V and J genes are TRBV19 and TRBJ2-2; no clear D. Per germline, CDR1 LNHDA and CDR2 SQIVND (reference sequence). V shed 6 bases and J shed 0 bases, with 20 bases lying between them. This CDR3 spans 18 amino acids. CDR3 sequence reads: CASSPSTPDGTNTGELFF. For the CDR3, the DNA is TGTGCCAGTAGCCCGTCAACGCCGGACGGAACGAACACCGGGGAGCTGTTTTTT.

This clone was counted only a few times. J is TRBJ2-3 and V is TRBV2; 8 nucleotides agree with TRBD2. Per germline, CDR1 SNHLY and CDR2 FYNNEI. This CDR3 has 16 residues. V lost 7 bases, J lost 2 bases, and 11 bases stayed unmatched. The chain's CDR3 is CASTPPWGLDTDTQYF. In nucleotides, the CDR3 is TGTGCCAGCACCCCCCCATGGGGACTAGACACAGATACGCAGTATTTT.

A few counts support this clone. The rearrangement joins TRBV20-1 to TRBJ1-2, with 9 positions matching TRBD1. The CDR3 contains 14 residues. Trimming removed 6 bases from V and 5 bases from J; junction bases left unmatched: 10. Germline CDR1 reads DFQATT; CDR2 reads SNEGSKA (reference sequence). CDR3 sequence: CSADSGQGVYGYTF. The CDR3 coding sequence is TGCAGTGCCGATTCGGGACAGGGTGTATATGGCTACACCTTC.

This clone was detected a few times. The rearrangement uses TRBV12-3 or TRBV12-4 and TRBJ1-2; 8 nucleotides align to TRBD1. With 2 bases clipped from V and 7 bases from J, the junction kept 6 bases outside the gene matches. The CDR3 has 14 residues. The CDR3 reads CASSLLGQGTGYTF. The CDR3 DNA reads TGTGCCAGCAGTTTATTAGGACAGGGAACTGGCTACACCTTC.

The CDR3 DNA reads TGTGCCAGCACCAGGAAAGCGGGGATCTATGGCTACACCTTC. It codes for CASTRKAGIYGYTF. The chain couples TRBV7-2 to TRBJ1-2; D ambiguous. CDR1 and CDR2 from the germline V gene are SGHTA and FQGNSA. V lost 7 bases and J lost 4, with 16 bases in between. CDR3 length equals 14 residues.

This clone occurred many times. The CDR3: CASSPWTVNTEAFF. DNA of the CDR3: TGTGCCAGCAGTCCATGGACGGTGAACACTGAAGCTTTCTTT. J is TRBJ1-1 and V is TRBV2; unclear D gene. V lost 5 bases and J 0 bases, leaving 10 bases between the germline ends. The length of the CDR3 is 14 residues. CDR1 is SNHLY, CDR2 FYNNEI, per germline.

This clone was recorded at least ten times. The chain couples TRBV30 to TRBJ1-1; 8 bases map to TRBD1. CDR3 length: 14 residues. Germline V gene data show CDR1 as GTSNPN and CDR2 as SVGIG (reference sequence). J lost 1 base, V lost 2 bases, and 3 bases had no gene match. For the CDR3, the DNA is TGTGCCTGGAGTCGCACAGGGGGGAACACTGAAGCTTTCTTT. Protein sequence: CAWSRTGGNTEAFF. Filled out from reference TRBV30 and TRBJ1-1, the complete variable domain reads SQTIHQWPATLVQPVGSPLSLECTVEGTSNPNLYWYRQAAGRGLQLLFYSVGIGQISSEVPQNLSASRPQDRQFILSSKKLLLSDSGFYLCAWSRTGGNTEAFFGQGTRLTVV.

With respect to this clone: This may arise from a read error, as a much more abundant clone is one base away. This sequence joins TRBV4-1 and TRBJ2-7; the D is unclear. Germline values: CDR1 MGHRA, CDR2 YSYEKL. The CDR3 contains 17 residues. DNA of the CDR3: TGCGCCAGCAGCCAAGATCAAGGTCGAGGTCACTCCTGCGAGCAGTACTTC. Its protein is CASSQDQGRGHSCEQYF.

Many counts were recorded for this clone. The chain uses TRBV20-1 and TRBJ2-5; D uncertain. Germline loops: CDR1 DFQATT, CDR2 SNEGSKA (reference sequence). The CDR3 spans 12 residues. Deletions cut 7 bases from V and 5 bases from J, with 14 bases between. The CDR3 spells CSGLPGGETQYF. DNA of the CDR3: TGCAGTGGCCTCCCGGGCGGTGAGACCCAGTACTTC.

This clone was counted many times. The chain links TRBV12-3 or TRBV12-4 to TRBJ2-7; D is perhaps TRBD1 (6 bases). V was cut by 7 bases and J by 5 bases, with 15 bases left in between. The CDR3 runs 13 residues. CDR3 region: CASTRAGVHEQYF. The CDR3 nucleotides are TGTGCCAGCACCCGAGCAGGGGTTCACGAGCAGTACTTC.

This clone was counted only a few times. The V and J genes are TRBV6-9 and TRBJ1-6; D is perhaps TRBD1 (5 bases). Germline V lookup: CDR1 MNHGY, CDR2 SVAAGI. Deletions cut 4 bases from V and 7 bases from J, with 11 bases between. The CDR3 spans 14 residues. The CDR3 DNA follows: TGTGCCAGCAGTTCCCAGGCAGGGAATTCACCCCTCCACTTT. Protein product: CASSSQAGNSPLHF.

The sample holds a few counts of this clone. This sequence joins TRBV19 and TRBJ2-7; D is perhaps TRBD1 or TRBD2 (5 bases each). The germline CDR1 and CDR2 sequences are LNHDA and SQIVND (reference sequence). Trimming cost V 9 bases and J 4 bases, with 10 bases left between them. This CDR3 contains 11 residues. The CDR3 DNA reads TGTGCCAGCGGGACCCATTACGAGCAGTACTTC. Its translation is CASGTHYEQYF.

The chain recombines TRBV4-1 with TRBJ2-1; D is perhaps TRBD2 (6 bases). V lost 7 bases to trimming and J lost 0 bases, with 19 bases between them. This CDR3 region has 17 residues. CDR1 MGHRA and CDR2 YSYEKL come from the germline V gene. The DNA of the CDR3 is TGCGCCAGCAAGGACGTCGGCGGGATGAGCTCCTACAATGAGCAGTTCTTC. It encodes CASKDVGGMSSYNEQFF.